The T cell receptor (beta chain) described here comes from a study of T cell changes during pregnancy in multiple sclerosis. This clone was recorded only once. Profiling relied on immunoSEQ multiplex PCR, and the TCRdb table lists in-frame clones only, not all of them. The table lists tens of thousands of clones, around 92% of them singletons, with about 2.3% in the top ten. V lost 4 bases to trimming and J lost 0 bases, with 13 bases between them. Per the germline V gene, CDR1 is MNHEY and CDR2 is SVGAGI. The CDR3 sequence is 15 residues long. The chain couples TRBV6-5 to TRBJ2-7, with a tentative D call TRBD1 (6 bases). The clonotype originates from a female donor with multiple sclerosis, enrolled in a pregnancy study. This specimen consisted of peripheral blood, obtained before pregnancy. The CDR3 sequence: CASSWGHRSSYEQYF. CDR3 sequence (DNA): TGTGCCAGCAGTTGGGGACACCGGAGCTCCTACGAGCAGTACTTC.